The source of this TCR beta chain is a study of blood T cell repertoires in COVID-19 (dated by TCRdb to 2018 to 2021). About the full investigation: Samples from collaborators originated in the United States, Italy and Spain and spanned both the acute and convalescent phases of COVID-19. The prospective study material was composed of cDNA or gDNA derived from T cells, B-cell-depleted T cells, or PBMCs. The dataset comprised deeply sampled blood TCRbeta repertoires from subjects exposed to, actively infected with, or recovered from COVID-19. The repertoires were made available in a free public database intended to serve as a resource for research on the immune response to SARS-CoV-2. The samples were drawn from the first 160 participants of the ongoing ImmuneRACE study and from over 950 subjects provided by 6 global collaborators. A de-identified subject ID, COVID-19 status, age in years and sex were almost always included in the sample metadata. HLA class I and class II types, where available, came from metadata supplied by the sample provider rather than from assay-based typing.

Points on this clone: Its antigen remains undetermined. No quality values exist for individual bases; no much larger clone is one base distant.

TCRbeta CDR3 regions were amplified from genomic DNA by means of the immunoSEQ Assay, a bias-controlled multiplex PCR. On the authors' methods: The number of nucleated cells in each sample was estimated from the amplification of reference gene primers within the assay. Sequence reads were collapsed and filtered to measure the absolute abundance of every unique TCRbeta CDR3 rearrangement. For each sample, productive Simpson clonality was calculated as the square root of Simpson's diversity index across productive rearrangements. TCRdb stores this immuneACCESS table with in-frame sequences only. Part of the clones is absent; in the studies checked, under half of the shortfall reflects unresolved V genes, and no reason is known for the rest. That table gives V, J and clone size, and the DNA gave D and trimming. The sample includes about 98,000 clones, with more than 75% observed a single time. The ten largest clones represent 9% to 12% of the sample.

Whole blood was collected in K2EDTA tubes by collaborating institutions according to the institutions' own protocols. For TCRbeta analysis, collaborator samples were shipped as frozen whole blood, as isolated PBMCs, or as DNA extracted from either sample type. General conclusions and limits of the study: The amount of clinical and demographic metadata varied by source and participant and was provided uncurated.

The CDR3 spans 12 residues, from the cysteine through the phenylalanine. The entry retains the CDR3 DNA only, 36 bases that are in frame from base 1. V is clipped by 8 bases and J by 4 bases, and the sequence between their germline boundaries is 12 bases long. Reading the germline V gene gives CDR1 MRHNA and CDR2 SNTAGT. The specimen sequenced was peripheral blood. The receptor chain draws on TRBV6-4 and TRBJ2-7, and TRBD1 may be the D gene, going by 6 matching bases. This sequence was found in a man aged 45-65 years with acute or convalescent COVID-19. DNA sequence: TGTGCCAGCGGATATCAGGGGTACGAGCAGTACTTC. It translates to CASGYQGYEQYF.